A single sample is the source of the 16 T cell receptor beta chains below, sequenced in a study of shared clonotypes between healthy human individuals. Sequencing used immunoSEQ multiplex PCR; TCRdb keeps in-frame clones, though not all of them. The sample carries approximately 1,500,000 clones, approximately 98% recorded once. The specimen sequenced was naive CD4+ T cells sorted from blood. This sample's subset: CD45RA+ positively selected. Receptors were obtained from a man aged 25 to 45 in good health.

This chain joins TRBV7-8 and TRBJ2-7; 10 nucleotides agree with TRBD2. Trimming took 6 bases from V and 0 from J; bases not matched to a gene: 8. The CDR3 spans 16 residues. Germline V gene sequence: CDR1 SGHVS, CDR2 FQNEAQ. The CDR3: CASRGIAGGPSYEQYF. In DNA form, the CDR3 reads TGTGCCAGCAGAGGTATAGCGGGAGGACCCTCCTACGAGCAGTACTTC.

This chain connects TRBV19 to TRBJ2-1, with D tentatively TRBD2 (6 bases). The germline V and J ends were trimmed by 5 bases and 7 bases, with 15 bases remaining between them. The CDR3 contains 14 residues. Germline lookup yields CDR1 LNHDA and CDR2 SQIVND (reference sequence). CDR3 nucleotides: TGTGCCAGTAGTTCCGCGGGATTAAAGAATGAGCAGTTCTTC. Protein: CASSSAGLKNEQFF. The variable domain in full, with the rest retrieved from reference TRBV19 and TRBJ2-1, is DGGITQSPKYLFRKEGQNVTLSCEQNLNHDAMYWYRQDPGQGLRLIYYSQIVNDFQKGDIAEGYSVSREKKESFPLTVTSAQKNPTAFYLCASSSAGLKNEQFFGPGTRLTVL.

The chain carries TRBV7-9 and TRBJ2-7; 10 bases agree with TRBD1. Unmatched junction bases numbered 3, after V lost 4 bases and J lost 3 bases. This CDR3 spans 14 amino acids. Germline V gives CDR1 SEHNR, CDR2 FQNEAQ (reference sequence). The CDR3 loop is CASSSDRGNYEQYF. The CDR3 bases are TGTGCCAGCAGCTCGGACAGGGGGAACTACGAGCAGTACTTC.

V is TRBV5-1 and J is TRBJ2-2; a possible D gene is TRBD1 (5 bases). Germline assignment: CDR1 SGHRS and CDR2 YFSETQ. CDR3 length: 13 residues. V was trimmed by 5 bases and J by 3 bases, leaving 8 bases between them. CDR3 region: CASRQADTGELFF. Here the CDR3 DNA reads TGCGCCAGCAGACAGGCGGACACCGGGGAGCTGTTTTTT.

This clone is a singleton in its sample. V gene TRBV7-8 combines with J gene TRBJ2-3, with 13 bases matching TRBD2. From germline, CDR1 is SGHVS and CDR2 FQNEAQ. V lost 5 bases, J lost 0 bases, and 5 bases stayed unmatched. The CDR3 has 17 amino acids. CDR3 in DNA: TGTGCCAGCAGCCTAGGACTAGCGGGAGTTAGCACAGATACGCAGTATTTT. Its translation is CASSLGLAGVSTDTQYF.

This clone appeared a single time. The V call is TRBV5-4, the J call TRBJ2-3; no definite D call. This CDR3 spans 14 amino acids. In germline, CDR1 is SGHNT, CDR2 YYREEE (reference sequence). The germline V and J ends were trimmed by 1 base and 4 bases, with 10 bases remaining between them. CDR3 amino acids: CASSLPGQADTQYF. The DNA for the CDR3 is TGTGCCAGCAGCTTGCCTGGTCAGGCAGATACGCAGTATTTT.

This clone was counted a single time. The rearrangement uses TRBV7-2 and TRBJ2-7, with 14 positions matching TRBD2. The V segment lost 5 bases and the J segment 5 bases; nucleotides outside the gene matches: 8. The CDR3 has 16 residues. Per the germline V gene, CDR1 is SGHTA and CDR2 is FQGNSA. CDR3 sequence: CASSTGTSGSLDEQYF. The CDR3 DNA follows: TGTGCCAGCAGCACAGGGACTAGCGGGAGTTTGGACGAGCAGTACTTC. The variable domain in full, completed from reference TRBV7-2 and TRBJ2-7, reads GAGVSQSPSNKVTEKGKDVELRCDPISGHTALYWYRQSLGQGLEFLIYFQGNSAPDKSGLPSDRFSAERTGGSVSTLTIQRTQQEDSAVYLCASSTGTSGSLDEQYFGPGTRLTVT.

The gene calls are TRBV14 and TRBJ2-3; 12 bases map to TRBD2. CDR3 length: 17 residues. Germline V gene lookup returns CDR1 SGHDN and CDR2 FVKESK. V gave up 0 bases and J gave up 2 bases; unmatched junction bases: 3. The CDR3 sequence is CASSQDLAGGTTDTQYF. The CDR3 nucleotides are TGTGCCAGCAGCCAAGACCTAGCGGGAGGGACCACAGATACGCAGTATTTT.

This chain uses TRBV19 with TRBJ2-3; TRBD2 agrees at 8 bases. Germline assignment: CDR1 LNHDA and CDR2 SQIVND (reference sequence). This CDR3 contains 17 residues. V lost 1 base, J lost 2 bases, and 8 bases stayed unmatched. The CDR3 protein is CASSIGWNSGNTDTQYF. The CDR3 bases are TGTGCCAGTAGTATAGGGTGGAATAGCGGGAACACAGATACGCAGTATTTT.

The chain employs TRBV7-9 and TRBJ2-1; 13 positions agree with TRBD2. Germline V gene sequence: CDR1 SEHNR, CDR2 FQNEAQ (reference sequence). This CDR3 contains 15 residues. V dropped 7 bases and J dropped 4; count of bases not matched to a gene: 4. The DNA of the CDR3 is TGTGCCAGCAAACTAGCGGGAGGGCTTTACAATGAGCAGTTCTTC. Translating gives CASKLAGGLYNEQFF.

This chain links TRBV7-8 with TRBJ1-5; 7 bases line up with TRBD1. J gave up 3 bases and V 1 base, and 12 bases lay outside the gene matches. The V gene's germline CDR1 is SGHVS and CDR2 FQNEAQ. The CDR3 spans 18 residues. CDR3 loop: CASSLGPQQGFINQPQHF. In DNA, the CDR3 is TGTGCCAGCAGCTTAGGGCCCCAACAGGGGTTTATCAATCAGCCCCAGCATTTT. Looking up the rest from reference TRBV7-8 and TRBJ1-5 gives the full variable domain: GAGVSQSPRYKVAKRGQDVALRCDPISGHVSLFWYQQALGQGPEFLTYFQNEAQLDKSGLPSDRFFAERPEGSVSTLKIQRTQQEDSAVYLCASSLGPQQGFINQPQHFGDGTRLSIL.

This clone has only one observation. V is TRBV15 and J is TRBJ1-1, with 7 bases that match TRBD1. CDR1 is LNHNV, CDR2 YYDKDF, per germline (reference sequence). CDR3 size: 14 residues. V trimming: 5 bases; J trimming: 2 bases; junction bases outside the gene matches: 5. The CDR3 DNA is TGTGCCACCAGCGGCCGACAGGGAAACACTGAAGCTTTCTTT. It translates to CATSGRQGNTEAFF. The full variable domain, in which reference TRBV15 and TRBJ1-1 provide the parts outside the CDR3, is DAMVIQNPRYQVTQFGKPVTLSCSQTLNHNVMYWYQQKSSQAPKLLFHYYDKDFNNEADTPDNFQSRRPNTSFCFLDIRSPGLGDTAMYLCATSGRQGNTEAFFGQGTRLTVV.

This chain links TRBV28 with TRBJ2-1, with D tentatively TRBD2 (6 bases). The CDR3 is made up of 15 amino acids. Germline assignment: CDR1 MDHEN and CDR2 SYDVKM. V was shortened by 8 bases and J by 0 bases, with 14 bases between the two germline ends. For the CDR3, the DNA is TGTGCCAGCCACAATAGCGGTAGCTCCTACAATGAGCAGTTCTTC. Translated: CASHNSGSSYNEQFF.

The chain couples TRBV6-6 to TRBJ2-7, with 9 bases matching TRBD2. The junction had 8 bases not matched to a gene; V was cut back by 4 bases and J by 4 bases. The CDR3 is 15 amino acids. Germline V gene data show CDR1 as MNHNY and CDR2 as SVGAGI (reference sequence). The CDR3 DNA sequence: TGTGCCAGCAGTTCACGGGCGGGAGGGCCATACGAGCAGTACTTC. Translated: CASSSRAGGPYEQYF.

In nucleotides, the CDR3 is TGTGCCAGCAGCTTGGGGACTAGCGGGAGGGCCTCCACGATGGGATCCTACAATGAGCAGTTCTTC. The encoded protein is CASSLGTSGRASTMGSYNEQFF. The chain joins TRBV7-3 to TRBJ2-1; 16 bases are shared with TRBD2. Germline V gene lookup returns CDR1 SGHTA and CDR2 FQGTGA. The CDR3 runs to 22 residues. V dropped 3 bases and J dropped 1; count of bases not matched to a gene: 15.

The chain links TRBV7-9 to TRBJ2-1, with D perhaps matching TRBD1 (6 bases). The CDR3 has 16 amino acids. Germline V CDR1 and CDR2: SEHNR, FQNEAQ (reference sequence). V shed 3 bases and J shed 5 bases, with 17 bases lying between them. The CDR3: CASSFRGQGNDNEQFF. The CDR3 nucleotides read TGTGCCAGCAGCTTTCGAGGCCAGGGGAACGACAATGAGCAGTTCTTC. Using reference TRBV7-9 and TRBJ2-1 for the parts outside the CDR3, the full variable domain is DTGVSQNPRHKITKRGQNVTFRCDPISEHNRLYWYRQTLGQGPEFLTYFQNEAQLEKSRLLSDRFSAERPKGSFSTLEIQRTEQGDSAMYLCASSFRGQGNDNEQFFGPGTRLTVL.